One sample yielded the 29 T cell receptor beta chains listed below, sequenced in a study of shared clonotypes between healthy human individuals. Generated by immunoSEQ multiplex PCR, the TCRdb table keeps only in-frame clones and is missing some. The sample records about 1 million clones, approximately 70% being singletons. Material for sequencing was memory CD4+ T cells sorted from blood. This sample's subset: CD45RA-negative fraction. The receptor source for this set is a man between 18 and 35 years old in good health.

The chain combines TRBV12-5 with TRBJ1-3; 7 bases align to TRBD1. Germline V gives CDR1 LGHNT, CDR2 FRNRAP. This CDR3 comprises 16 residues. J gave up 3 bases and V 5 bases, and 10 bases lay outside the gene matches. The CDR3 loop reads CASGPRQGFNGNTIYF. CDR3 nucleotides: TGTGCTAGTGGTCCCCGACAGGGTTTTAATGGAAACACCATATATTTT.

The rearrangement links TRBV11-3 to TRBJ2-2; D gene unclear. The germline CDR1 and CDR2 sequences are SGHNT and YENEEA. CDR3 size: 15 residues. V lost 2 bases, J lost 0 bases, and 7 bases lay in between. The CDR3 region is CASSLTRPNTGELFF. DNA for the CDR3: TGTGCCAGCAGCTTAACCAGGCCGAACACCGGGGAGCTGTTTTTT.

Points on this clone: Other DNA sequences in the same sample also yield this CDR3. This rearrangement joins TRBV5-1 to TRBJ2-3; D call uncertain. The CDR3 runs to 14 residues. Trimming stripped 0 bases from V and 2 bases from J, with 7 bases between. The germline V gene has CDR1 SGHRS and CDR2 YFSETQ. As DNA, the CDR3 is TGCGCCAGCAGCTTGGTGGGTGCCACAGATACGCAGTATTTT. Translation gives CASSLVGATDTQYF.

The rearrangement uses TRBV5-4 and TRBJ1-1, with TRBD1 identical over 10 bases. CDR3 length: 15 residues. Germline V lookup: CDR1 SGHNT, CDR2 YYREEE (reference sequence). The trim removed 3 bases at V and 0 bases at J, leaving 2 bases unmatched. The DNA of the CDR3 is TGTGCCAGCAGCTCGGGACAGGGGATGAACACTGAAGCTTTCTTT. Encoded protein: CASSSGQGMNTEAFF.

This CDR3 reads CASSPSSGLGWGYTF. DNA of the CDR3: TGTGCCAGCAGCCCCTCTTCAGGGCTGGGGTGGGGCTACACCTTC. The chain links TRBV7-2 to TRBJ1-2; the D gene is possibly TRBD1 (5 bases). The germline CDR1 and CDR2 sequences are SGHTA and FQGNSA. V was shortened by 5 bases and J by 8 bases, with 21 bases between the two germline ends. This CDR3 comprises 15 residues.

As for this clone: Other DNA sequences in this specimen translate into the identical CDR3. V is TRBV27 and J is TRBJ2-3; D is possibly TRBD1 (5 bases). Deletions cut 4 bases from V and 6 bases from J, with 8 bases between. This CDR3 has 12 residues. CDR1 is MNHEY, CDR2 SMNVEV, per germline (reference sequence). This CDR3 reads CASSSPGDTQYF. CDR3 coding DNA: TGTGCCAGCAGTTCCCCAGGGGATACGCAGTATTTT.

This rearrangement joins TRBV6-1 to TRBJ2-2, with D possibly matching TRBD2 (5 bases). The CDR3 contains 13 residues. With 7 bases removed from V and 4 bases from J, the gap between germline ends came to 10 bases. Germline V lookup: CDR1 MNHNS, CDR2 SASEGT. This CDR3 is CASTVGLTGELFF. DNA of the CDR3: TGTGCCAGCACAGTAGGACTCACCGGGGAGCTGTTTTTT.

The chain links TRBV10-1 to TRBJ2-1, with 7 nucleotides matching TRBD2. From germline, CDR1 is WNHNN and CDR2 SYGVQD (reference sequence). CDR3 length: 16 residues. Trimming at V came to 3 bases and at J to 8 bases, leaving 13 bases not matched to a gene. DNA for the CDR3: TGCGCCAGCAGTGATAGCAGACTAGCCTTAAGAGATGAGCAGTTCTTC. Amino acids: CASSDSRLALRDEQFF.

J is TRBJ2-1 and V is TRBV10-3, with TRBD2 identical over 14 bases. The CDR3 runs 16 residues. The J segment lost 6 bases and the V segment lost 6 bases, leaving 7 bases of the junction unmatched. Germline V gene sequence: CDR1 ENHRY, CDR2 SYGVKD. The chain's CDR3 is CAISPGTSGSRNEQFF. The DNA of the CDR3 is TGTGCCATCAGCCCTGGGACTAGCGGGAGTCGCAATGAGCAGTTCTTC.

The chain is built from TRBV6-6 and TRBJ2-7; D not resolved. V gave up 6 bases and J gave up 1 base, with 10 bases separating them. The CDR3 has 13 amino acids. Germline assignment: CDR1 MNHNY and CDR2 SVGAGI (reference sequence). The CDR3 DNA reads TGTGCCAGCAGAAAGACTGGATCCTACGAGCAGTACTTC. This gives the protein CASRKTGSYEQYF.

This rearrangement joins TRBV5-4 to TRBJ2-5; 7 bases are shared with TRBD1. The V gene's germline CDR1 is SGHNT and CDR2 YYREEE (reference sequence). With V trimmed by 0 bases and J by 2 bases, 4 bases remained unmatched. The CDR3 runs 15 residues. The CDR3 DNA sequence: TGTGCCAGCAGCTTGGCCGGGACAGAGCAAGAGACCCAGTACTTC. Residues: CASSLAGTEQETQYF.

The V and J genes are TRBV6-1 and TRBJ2-7, with TRBD2 as a possible D gene (6 bases). The germline CDR1 and CDR2 sequences are MNHNS and SASEGT. The CDR3 covers 15 residues. V lost 5 bases, J lost 2 bases, and 16 bases lay in between. The DNA for the CDR3 is TGTGCCAGCAGTCTGGGGGGTGCACCTACCTACGAGCAGTACTTC. It codes for CASSLGGAPTYEQYF.

This clone was picked up a small number of times. CDR3 amino acids: CASSLLEGGGTEAFF. The CDR3 coding sequence is TGTGCCAGCTCACTTCTGGAGGGAGGGGGAACTGAAGCTTTCTTT. The chain uses TRBV18 and TRBJ1-1; tentative D call: TRBD1 (6 bases). Looked up from germline, CDR1 is KGHSH and CDR2 is LQKENI. V was trimmed by 4 bases and J by 5 bases, leaving 17 bases between them. The CDR3 loop spans 15 amino acids. Supplemented by reference TRBV18 and TRBJ1-1, the full variable domain reads NAGVMQNPRHLVRRRGQEARLRCSPMKGHSHVYWYRQLPEEGLKFMVYLQKENIIDESGMPKERFSAEFPKEGPSILRIQQVVRGDSAAYFCASSLLEGGGTEAFFGQGTRLTVV.

The chain links TRBV2 to TRBJ1-5; the D gene is possibly TRBD1 (5 bases). V lost 0 bases to trimming and J lost 3 bases, with 9 bases between them. This CDR3 has 15 residues. Germline-derived CDR1 and CDR2 are SNHLY and FYNNEI. CDR3 sequence (DNA): TGTGCCAGCAGTGAAGCCTCAGGGTTCAATCAGCCCCAGCATTTT. Protein: CASSEASGFNQPQHF.

The rearrangement joins TRBV5-4 to TRBJ2-7, with D possibly being TRBD2 (5 bases). Trimming left V 4 bases short and J 0 bases short, with 11 bases between. CDR3 size: 14 residues. Looked up from germline, CDR1 is SGHNT and CDR2 is YYREEE (reference sequence). CDR3 sequence (DNA): TGTGCCAGCAGCGACAAGCGGTACTCCTACGAGCAGTACTTC. Its translation is CASSDKRYSYEQYF. Full variable domain (outside the CDR3, taken from reference TRBV5-4 and TRBJ2-7): ETGVTQSPTHLIKTRGQQVTLRCSSQSGHNTVSWYQQALGQGPQFIFQYYREEENGRGNFPPRFSGLQFPNYSSELNVNALELDDSALYLCASSDKRYSYEQYFGPGTRLTVT.

V is TRBV19 and J is TRBJ1-5; D is undetermined. Germline assignment: CDR1 LNHDA and CDR2 SQIVND (reference sequence). The CDR3 is 13 amino acids. Trimming pared 4 bases from V and 3 bases from J, leaving 7 bases between. The CDR3 DNA is TGTGCCAGTAGTAAAGGGTCCAATCAGCCCCAGCATTTT. It translates to CASSKGSNQPQHF.

CDR3: CASSGTSGREGTQYF. The DNA for the CDR3 is TGTGCCAGCAGCGGGACTAGCGGGAGAGAGGGTACGCAGTATTTT. The rearrangement uses TRBV2 and TRBJ2-3, with 14 positions matching TRBD2. The CDR3 is 15 amino acids. V lost 6 bases and J lost 8; bases outside the gene matches: 7. Germline loops: CDR1 SNHLY, CDR2 FYNNEI.

The chain joins TRBV7-2 to TRBJ2-7; weak D call: TRBD2 (6 bases). In germline, CDR1 is SGHTA, CDR2 FQGNSA. Trimming stripped 5 bases from V and 3 bases from J, with 20 bases between. CDR3 length: 16 residues. The CDR3 here is CASSRMTSMSGYEQYF. CDR3 DNA sequence: TGTGCCAGCAGCCGAATGACTAGTATGAGCGGCTACGAGCAGTACTTC.

The rearrangement uses TRBV25-1 and TRBJ1-2; D unclear. CDR3 length: 15 residues. Per germline, CDR1 MGHDK and CDR2 SYGVNS. The V end was cut by 2 bases, the J end by 5 bases, with 15 bases between. The CDR3 reads CASSENSGDPYGYTF. The DNA of the CDR3 is TGTGCCAGCAGTGAAAATTCAGGCGACCCTTATGGCTACACCTTC.

The V and J genes are TRBV7-9 and TRBJ1-2; 7 bases agree with TRBD1. The CDR3 extends over 13 amino acids. V lost 5 bases, J lost 7 bases, and 7 bases stayed unmatched. Germline CDR1 is SEHNR and CDR2 is FQNEAQ (reference sequence). CDR3 loop: CASSRDSNSGYTF. CDR3 in DNA: TGTGCCAGCAGCCGGGACAGCAACAGTGGCTACACCTTC.

The chain is built from TRBV7-6 and TRBJ2-5; the match to TRBD2 covers 11 bases. The CDR3 is made up of 15 amino acids. Germline assignment: CDR1 SGHVS and CDR2 FNYEAQ. V was clipped by 4 bases and J by 2 bases; unmatched bases: 3. CDR3 DNA: TGTGCCAGCAGCTCCGGGACTAGCGGACAAGAGACCCAGTACTTC. Translating it yields CASSSGTSGQETQYF.

Comment on this clone: Other DNA sequences in the same sample also yield this CDR3. The V call is TRBV5-4, the J call TRBJ2-7, with 8 bases matching TRBD1. The J segment lost 4 bases and the V segment lost 2 bases, leaving 5 bases of the junction unmatched. Per germline, CDR1 SGHNT and CDR2 YYREEE (reference sequence). The length of the CDR3 is 14 residues. As DNA, the CDR3 is TGTGCCAGCAGCTTACCAGGGGGCTCTTACGAGCAGTACTTC. Its protein is CASSLPGGSYEQYF.

V is TRBV6-5 and J is TRBJ2-3; D ambiguous. Trimming left V 4 bases short and J 6 bases short, with 14 bases between. This CDR3 has 14 residues. Germline-derived CDR1 and CDR2 are MNHEY and SVGAGI. CDR3 coding DNA: TGTGCCAGCAGTTCCCGACTCGTATTGGATACGCAGTATTTT. It is translated as CASSSRLVLDTQYF.

Only one count was recorded for this clone. The chain is built from TRBV5-1 and TRBJ2-7; tentative D call: TRBD1 (6 bases). With 3 bases removed from V and 5 bases from J, the gap between germline ends came to 12 bases. The germline V gene encodes CDR1 SGHRS and CDR2 YFSETQ. The CDR3 runs 13 residues. The CDR3 bases are TGCGCCAGCAGCTCGACAGGAATTGACGAGCAGTACTTC. Encoded protein: CASSSTGIDEQYF.

Remarks on this clone: The DNA is left out, because the CDR3 cannot be placed on it with certainty; the CDR3 is given as TCRdb lists it. The V call is TRBV21-1, the J call TRBJ1-6; the table's D call TRBD1 went unverified against the DNA. TRBV21-1 is listed as a pseudogene. The CDR3 region is 16 residues in length, termini included. The chain's CDR3 is CASSKVVGRGNSPLHF.

V usage is TRBV12-2 and J usage is TRBJ2-7; TRBD2 reflects the table's D call only, with no check against the DNA. TRBV12-2 is assigned pseudogene status. The CDR3 is 17 residues long. The CDR3 loop is CASRLVSSDFSSYEQYF. DNA for the CDR3: TGTGCAAGTCGCTTAGTAAGTAGTGACTTCAGCTCCTACGAGCAGTACTTC.

Worth noting for this clone: The same CDR3 arises from other DNA sequences in this sample as well. The rearrangement uses TRBV10-1 and TRBJ1-1; the D gene is possibly TRBD1 (5 bases). Germline CDR1 and CDR2: WNHNN and SYGVQD (reference sequence). This CDR3 spans 14 amino acids. The V end lost 4 bases, the J end lost 4 bases, and 13 bases lay between the germline ends. Written as DNA, the CDR3 is TGCGCCAGCAGTGCCCAGGGCGCGGGCACTGAAGCTTTCTTT. Translating gives CASSAQGAGTEAFF.

The J gene is TRBJ2-3, the V gene TRBV11-2; no reliable D call. The CDR3 totals 15 residues. Trimming shortened V by 5 bases and J by 0 bases, and 12 bases separated the two germline ends. In germline, CDR1 is SGHAT, CDR2 FQNNGV. In DNA form, the CDR3 reads TGTGCCAGCAGCCCTTGGGGAACTAGCACAGATACGCAGTATTTT. Translated: CASSPWGTSTDTQYF.

The sample holds a few counts of this clone. The chain carries TRBV4-2 and TRBJ1-1; tentative D call: TRBD1 (5 bases). Trimming shortened V by 5 bases and J by 1 base, and 14 bases separated the two germline ends. This CDR3 contains 15 residues. CDR1 LGHNA and CDR2 YNFKEQ come from the germline V gene. The DNA for the CDR3 is TGTGCCAGCAGCTTGGTGACAGACGGGAACACTGAAGCTTTCTTT. This encodes CASSLVTDGNTEAFF.